Below are 30 T cell receptor beta chains sequenced from a single sample in a study of blood T cell repertoires in COVID-19. Only in-frame clones appear in the TCRdb table, and some are missing; sequencing was by immunoSEQ multiplex PCR. The data show around 250,000 clones, roughly nine tenths seen once. The sample was PBMCs or T cells enriched from blood (not recorded which). These receptors originate from a human donor in a cohort exposed to, infected with or recovered from COVID-19 (not recorded which). The donor label of this sample is uncertain.

The chain carries TRBV19 and TRBJ2-1; D is possibly TRBD2 (6 bases). Per germline, CDR1 LNHDA and CDR2 SQIVND (reference sequence). The CDR3 spans 17 residues. V was cut by 7 bases and J by 4 bases, with 23 bases left in between. CDR3 residues: CASTRRVAADSYNEQFF. CDR3 nucleotide sequence: TGTGCCAGTACCCGTCGGGTAGCGGCTGATTCTTACAATGAGCAGTTCTTC.

The CDR3 spells CASSQPTQALNNQPQHF. The CDR3 nucleotides are TGCGCCAGCAGCCAACCCACCCAGGCGCTAAATAATCAGCCCCAGCATTTT. This chain links TRBV4-1 with TRBJ1-5; D is undetermined. CDR1 is MGHRA and CDR2 is YSYEKL in the germline V gene. This CDR3 region has 17 residues. Trimming shortened V by 2 bases and J by 4 bases, and 18 bases separated the two germline ends.

The chain uses TRBV4-1 and TRBJ1-2, with 8 bases identical to TRBD1. Germline values: CDR1 MGHRA, CDR2 YSYEKL. The CDR3 length is 14 residues. V gave up 3 bases and J gave up 4 bases; unmatched junction bases: 4. Written as DNA, the CDR3 is TGCGCCAGCAGCCAGGACAGGGTTTCCTATGGCTACACCTTC. Its protein is CASSQDRVSYGYTF.

The chain couples TRBV19 to TRBJ1-5; no definite D call. Germline V gene lookup returns CDR1 LNHDA and CDR2 SQIVND (reference sequence). Between the trimmed V and J ends, which lost 3 bases and 1 base, there was a span of 16 bases. The CDR3 runs to 17 residues. CDR3 in amino acids: CASSIRGGRGSNQPQHF. In nucleotides, the CDR3 is TGTGCCAGTAGTATTAGAGGAGGGAGAGGCAGCAATCAGCCCCAGCATTTT.

The rearrangement joins TRBV30 to TRBJ2-5; tentative D call: TRBD1 (6 bases). CDR3 length: 14 residues. Trimming took 6 bases from V and 3 from J, leaving 17 bases between them. The germline V gene encodes CDR1 GTSNPN and CDR2 SVGIG (reference sequence). The CDR3 region has the DNA TGTGCCTGCACAGGGAAGAAGAGGGAAGAGACCCAGTACTTC. This translates into CACTGKKREETQYF.

The chain recombines TRBV30 with TRBJ1-5; D is perhaps TRBD1 (6 bases). The length of the CDR3 is 13 residues. Looked up from germline, CDR1 is GTSNPN and CDR2 is SVGIG (reference sequence). Trimming left V 5 bases short and J 0 bases short, with 8 bases between. CDR3 coding DNA: TGTGCCTGGGCAGGGGATAGCAATCAGCCCCAGCATTTT. As protein: CAWAGDSNQPQHF. Variable domain in full (rest from reference TRBV30 and TRBJ1-5): SQTIHQWPATLVQPVGSPLSLECTVEGTSNPNLYWYRQAAGRGLQLLFYSVGIGQISSEVPQNLSASRPQDRQFILSSKKLLLSDSGFYLCAWAGDSNQPQHFGDGTRLSIL.

J is TRBJ2-7 and V is TRBV15, with TRBD1 matching over 7 bases. The CDR3 is 13 residues long. V lost 0 bases and J lost 10; bases outside the gene matches: 6. Germline CDR1 reads LNHNV; CDR2 reads YYDKDF (reference sequence). CDR3 sequence reads: CATSRDWGTVQYF. DNA for the CDR3: TGTGCCACCAGCAGAGATTGGGGGACAGTTCAGTACTTC.

This clone was counted once. The V call is TRBV6-5, the J call TRBJ2-1; TRBD2 matches at 10 bases. Germline CDR1 reads MNHEY; CDR2 reads SVGAGI. The CDR3 is made up of 13 amino acids. V gave up 2 bases and J gave up 13 bases; unmatched junction bases: 5. Written as DNA, the CDR3 is TGTGCCAGCAGTTACGGTCTAGCGGGGGTTCAGTTCTTC. Translation: CASSYGLAGVQFF.

The chain uses TRBV5-6 and TRBJ2-2; tentative D call: TRBD2 (5 bases). This CDR3 contains 16 residues. V lost 2 bases and J lost 7, with 18 bases in between. Germline CDR1 and CDR2: SGHDT and YYEEEE. The CDR3 nucleotides read TGTGCCAGCAGCTTTTGGCGCGAGGGCGCGGACGGGGAGCTGTTTTTT. Its protein is CASSFWREGADGELFF.

The rearrangement links TRBV6-5 to TRBJ1-6, with 9 bases fitting TRBD1. This CDR3 has 16 amino acids. The germline V gene encodes CDR1 MNHEY and CDR2 SVGAGI. The junction had 6 bases not matched to a gene; V was cut back by 0 bases and J by 9 bases. CDR3 nucleotides: TGTGCCAGCAGTTACTCTCGGGGACAGGGCGGTTCACCCCTCCACTTT. It translates to CASSYSRGQGGSPLHF.

This rearrangement joins TRBV24-1 to TRBJ2-7, with D possibly being TRBD2 (7 bases). CDR1 and CDR2 from the germline V gene are KGHDR and SFDVKD. V dropped 1 base and J dropped 2 bases, with 11 bases sitting between them. The length of the CDR3 is 15 residues. CDR3 in DNA: TGTGCCACCAGTGATTTCAAAGGGGGGGCCTACGAGCAGTACTTC. Its protein is CATSDFKGGAYEQYF.

V is TRBV23-1 and J is TRBJ2-3; 12 bases align to TRBD2. TRBV23-1 is reported as an ORF; its role is uncertain. The CDR3 runs to 16 residues. V dropped 1 base and J dropped 9; count of bases not matched to a gene: 8. The DNA for the CDR3 is TGCGCCAGCAGTCAATGGCTAGCGGGGGGGCTGAGGACGCAGTATTTT. Translated: CASSQWLAGGLRTQYF.

V usage is TRBV11-3 and J usage is TRBJ2-5, with TRBD1 matching over 10 bases. The CDR3 runs to 17 residues. Per the germline V gene, CDR1 is SGHNT and CDR2 is YENEEA. The J segment lost 2 bases and the V segment lost 1 base, leaving 7 bases of the junction unmatched. The CDR3 loop reads CASSLGGQGSLQETQYF. The DNA of the CDR3 is TGTGCCAGCAGCTTAGGGGGACAGGGGTCCCTGCAAGAGACCCAGTACTTC.

The chain joins TRBV30 to TRBJ2-3; perhaps TRBD2 as D (6 bases). The germline V gene encodes CDR1 GTSNPN and CDR2 SVGIG (reference sequence). The CDR3 is 15 residues long. V was clipped by 2 bases and J by 3 bases, with 15 bases between them. The CDR3 region has the DNA TGTGCCTGGAGTTCAAGCCGGGACTCTACAGATACGCAGTATTTT. Amino acids: CAWSSSRDSTDTQYF.

The chain employs TRBV27 and TRBJ1-5, with TRBD1 as a possible D gene (6 bases). V lost 3 bases to trimming and J lost 7 bases, with 13 bases between them. The CDR3 extends over 14 amino acids. In germline, CDR1 is MNHEY, CDR2 SMNVEV (reference sequence). CDR3 in amino acids: CASSFVQGGQPQHF. CDR3 bases: TGTGCCAGCAGTTTTGTACAGGGCGGGCAGCCCCAGCATTTT.

This chain connects TRBV10-3 to TRBJ1-5; 7 bases are shared with TRBD1. J lost 1 base, V lost 8 bases, and 5 bases had no gene match. The CDR3 has 14 residues. Germline V gene lookup returns CDR1 ENHRY and CDR2 SYGVKD. The CDR3 nucleotides read TGTGCCATCCGGCCACAGGGGAGCAATCAGCCCCAGCATTTT. Protein sequence: CAIRPQGSNQPQHF.

The rearrangement uses TRBV14 and TRBJ1-1; perhaps TRBD1 as D (6 bases). CDR3 size: 13 residues. Between the trimmed V and J ends, which lost 0 bases and 10 bases, there was a span of 12 bases. The germline V gene has CDR1 SGHDN and CDR2 FVKESK. For the CDR3, the DNA is TGTGCCAGCAGCCAAGATCAAGGGGGTAGAGCTTTCTTT. Translation: CASSQDQGGRAFF.

The chain combines TRBV18 with TRBJ1-5, with D unresolved. The CDR3 runs 14 residues. V lost 3 bases and J 4 bases, leaving 10 bases between the germline ends. Germline CDR1 KGHSH, CDR2 LQKENI. The CDR3 sequence is CASSPIRENQPQHF. CDR3 coding DNA: TGTGCCAGCTCACCGATACGGGAGAATCAGCCCCAGCATTTT.

The chain employs TRBV15 and TRBJ1-2, with D perhaps TRBD1 (5 bases). Germline V gene lookup returns CDR1 LNHNV and CDR2 YYDKDF (reference sequence). The V gene lost 1 base and the J gene lost 6 bases, with 12 bases spanning the gap. The length of the CDR3 is 14 residues. The CDR3: CATSRGGTPDGYTF. For the CDR3, the DNA is TGTGCCACCAGCAGAGGGGGGACTCCCGATGGCTACACCTTC.

V and J are TRBV12-3 or TRBV12-4 and TRBJ2-7; 8 bases are a match to TRBD1. The CDR3 spans 13 residues. Losses at the gene ends were 5 bases for V and 5 bases for J; bases not matched to a gene: 5. The CDR3 region has the DNA TGTGCCAGCAGTCGGACAGGGTGGGACGAGCAGTACTTC. It yields the protein CASSRTGWDEQYF.

This chain joins TRBV3-1 (or the pseudogene TRBV3-2) and TRBJ2-1, with D hard to call. Trimming shortened V by 1 base and J by 5 bases, and 6 bases separated the two germline ends. The germline V gene has CDR1 LGHDT and CDR2 YNNKEL (reference sequence). The CDR3 contains 13 residues. In DNA, the CDR3 is TGTGCCAGCAGCCAAGTCACAGACAATGAGCAGTTCTTC. It specifies CASSQVTDNEQFF.

The chain couples TRBV9 to TRBJ1-6, with 11 bases identical to TRBD1. This CDR3 spans 14 amino acids. Germline V gene sequence: CDR1 SGDLS, CDR2 YYNGEE. The V gene end was trimmed by 2 bases and the J gene end by 12 bases; junction bases not matched to a gene: 4. The CDR3 region has the DNA TGTGCCAGCAGCGTGGGACAGGGGGACGGACCCCTCCACTTT. The encoded protein is CASSVGQGDGPLHF.

The chain recombines TRBV5-8 with TRBJ2-1; D is perhaps TRBD1 (5 bases). The length of the CDR3 is 13 residues. With 4 bases removed from V and 2 bases from J, the gap between germline ends came to 7 bases. Germline assignment: CDR1 SGHTS and CDR2 YDEGEE. The CDR3 sequence: CASSPDTYNEQFF. CDR3 DNA sequence: TGTGCCAGCAGCCCGGACACCTACAATGAGCAGTTCTTC.

J is TRBJ2-5 and V is TRBV18, with D possibly matching TRBD2 (5 bases). Germline CDR1 and CDR2: KGHSH and LQKENI. V shed 0 bases and J shed 4 bases, with 6 bases lying between them. This CDR3 is 13 amino acids long. The CDR3 reads CASSPPSGETQYF. Here the CDR3 DNA reads TGTGCCAGCTCACCACCGAGCGGAGAGACCCAGTACTTC.

This chain connects TRBV19 to TRBJ1-6; D remains unclear. Germline-derived CDR1 and CDR2 are LNHDA and SQIVND (reference sequence). The CDR3 totals 15 residues. Trimming took off 1 base at V and 9 bases at J, with 13 bases between the two ends. DNA of the CDR3: TGTGCCAGTAGTATAGGACTCATAACGGGTTCACCCCTCCACTTT. Its protein product is CASSIGLITGSPLHF.

This chain connects TRBV15 to TRBJ2-7, with D maybe TRBD2 (7 bases). The V gene lost 0 bases and the J gene lost 5 bases, with 14 bases spanning the gap. The CDR3 totals 15 residues. Per the germline V gene, CDR1 is LNHNV and CDR2 is YYDKDF (reference sequence). CDR3 region: CATSRDGGGTHEQYF. DNA for the CDR3: TGTGCCACCAGCAGAGATGGCGGGGGCACCCACGAGCAGTACTTC. The variable domain in full, completed from reference TRBV15 and TRBJ2-7, reads DAMVIQNPRYQVTQFGKPVTLSCSQTLNHNVMYWYQQKSSQAPKLLFHYYDKDFNNEADTPDNFQSRRPNTSFCFLDIRSPGLGDTAMYLCATSRDGGGTHEQYFGPGTRLTVT.

The chain carries TRBV30 and TRBJ1-1; 7 nucleotides line up with TRBD1. Trimming cost V 1 base and J 9 bases; bases outside gene matches: 11. Germline V gene lookup returns CDR1 GTSNPN and CDR2 SVGIG (reference sequence). The CDR3 loop spans 14 amino acids. The chain's CDR3 is CAWSGGTVAPQAFF. CDR3 in DNA: TGTGCCTGGAGTGGGGGGACAGTCGCCCCCCAAGCTTTCTTT.

CDR3 DNA sequence: TGTGCCAGCTCACCACGAGGCGGGGGTGCAGATACGCAGTATTTT. This codes for CASSPRGGGADTQYF. V gene TRBV18 combines with J gene TRBJ2-3; 7 nucleotides agree with TRBD2. Per the germline V gene, CDR1 is KGHSH and CDR2 is LQKENI. The CDR3 totals 15 residues. The V segment lost 1 base and the J segment 4 bases; nucleotides outside the gene matches: 5.

This clone appeared many times. This chain uses TRBV9 with TRBJ2-2; D uncertain. The CDR3 length is 13 residues. Trimming stripped 5 bases from V and 0 bases from J, with 5 bases between. Germline CDR1 is SGDLS and CDR2 is YYNGEE. The CDR3 nucleotides are TGTGCCAGCAGTTCAACGAACACCGGGGAGCTGTTTTTT. This gives the protein CASSSTNTGELFF.

The chain recombines TRBV4-3 with TRBJ2-2, with 9 bases identical to TRBD1. CDR1 LGHNA and CDR2 YSLEER come from the germline V gene. J was trimmed by 7 bases and V by 4 bases; bases with no gene match: 4. This CDR3 is built from 14 residues. Here the CDR3 DNA reads TGCGCCAGCAGCCTTCAGACAGGGGGCGGGGAGCTGTTTTTT. Translation gives CASSLQTGGGELFF.